This T cell receptor (beta chain) comes out of a study of blood T cell repertoires in COVID-19. About the study: Acute and convalescent COVID-19 samples came from the United States, Italy and Spain. T cells, B-cell-depleted T cells, or PBMCs supplied cDNA or gDNA.

In the authors' workflow: Nucleated cell number was recorded as an estimate derived from reference gene primer amplification. This table comes from immunoSEQ multiplex PCR, and its TCRdb copy is limited to in-frame clones, with some not included. The V and J calls and the clone size are those of that table, but D and trimming were determined from the DNA. Here the sample spans under 200,000 clones, 70% to 90% being singletons. Germline CDR1 MNHEY, CDR2 SVGEGT. Trimming took off 3 bases at V and 6 bases at J, with 21 bases between the two ends. The CDR3 contains 17 residues. V gene TRBV6-2 or TRBV6-3 combines with J gene TRBJ1-5; D may be TRBD1 (5 bases). Sequenced material: peripheral blood. The sequence derives from a man in his forties or fifties with active or convalescent COVID-19. This CDR3 is CASSYRGLNLEGQPQHF. The CDR3 coding sequence is TGTGCCAGCAGTTATCGGGGCCTGAATCTGGAGGGTCAGCCCCAGCATTTT.